What follows is one TCR beta chain and its context. Antigen specificity is unknown. The data are from a study of T cell responses to AZD1222 COVID-19 vaccine. Regarding the study as a whole: At study baseline, merely more than 5 AZD1222 recipients were seropositive. Close to half of all spike-specific TCRs reportedly target regions of the variants that are unmutated. Clonal diversity was possibly underestimated, and white British individuals and females predominated among donors. Repertoire samples came only from after the peak T cell response.

J lost 5 bases, V lost 6 bases, and 8 bases had no gene match. Germline V CDR1 and CDR2: SNHLY, FYNNEI. This CDR3 contains 14 residues. Assay: immunoSEQ multiplex PCR; the TCRdb copy retains only in-frame clones and omits some. The table shows some 120,000 clones, with approximately 92% occurring only once. V usage is TRBV2 and J usage is TRBJ2-7; 9 bases are shared with TRBD1. The TCR was taken from an adult who received the AZD1222 COVID-19 vaccine. The sequencing here drew on peripheral blood, taken 28 days after the second AZD1222 dose. The CDR3 loop reads CASRNPGTGNEQYF. The CDR3 coding sequence is TGTGCCAGCAGAAACCCCGGGACAGGGAACGAGCAGTACTTC.